This T cell receptor beta chain is from a study of blood T cell repertoires in COVID-19. Across the study: Donors in the United States, Italy and Spain gave samples during acute or convalescent COVID-19. Sample material is recorded as cDNA or gDNA derived from T cells, B-cell-depleted T cells, or PBMCs.

The CDR3 has 14 amino acids. The germline gives CDR1 KGHSH, CDR2 LQKENI. V trimming: 5 bases; J trimming: 3 bases; junction bases outside the gene matches: 3. Authors' processing steps: For nucleated cells, counts were estimated from reference gene primer amplification. The protocol was immunoSEQ multiplex PCR, while the TCRdb copy is restricted to in-frame clones and leaves out a portion. That table gives V, J and clone size, and the DNA gave D and trimming. The repertoire holds over 150,000 clones, more than 90% seen once, with 0.5% to 0.6% in the top ten. The V gene is TRBV18, the J gene TRBJ2-2; 7 bases fit TRBD2. The receptor was isolated from a man aged 50-60 years with acute or convalescent COVID-19. Source material: peripheral blood. The CDR3 DNA follows: TGTGCCAGCTCAGGACTAGTCGACACCGGGGAGCTGTTTTTT. This translates into CASSGLVDTGELFF.